This T cell receptor (beta chain) was recovered during a study of T cells after yellow fever vaccination. Study context: When fractions had low cell numbers, they were prepared with SMART-Seq v4 Ultra Low Input. Study conclusions and caveats: Highly abundant clonotypes carried over from the bulk population could end up in FACS-sorted repertoires as contaminants. The booster response re-showed most primary clones: approximately 95% CD4, around 87% CD8.

Points on this clonotype: Its matching antigen is unknown.

Germline CDR1 and CDR2: KGHSH and LQKENI. V was trimmed by 1 base and J by 0 bases, leaving 10 bases between them. This CDR3 has 17 amino acids. TCRdb ran MiXCR on the 5' RACE reads and lists one entry per CDR3 protein. The sample holds 250,000 to 300,000 distinct CDR3 sequences, roughly 8.7% seen once. This rearrangement joins TRBV18 to TRBJ2-6; D call uncertain. The clonotype comes from a man between 18 and 35 years old who received the YFV17D yellow fever vaccine. Sequences were derived from CD4+ T cells sorted from PBMCs, sampled 5 days after the yellow fever booster vaccination. The CDR3 DNA follows: TGTGCCAGCTCACCACAAGGCGCTGGCTCTGGGGCCAACGTCCTGACTTTC. This sequence encodes CASSPQGAGSGANVLTF.